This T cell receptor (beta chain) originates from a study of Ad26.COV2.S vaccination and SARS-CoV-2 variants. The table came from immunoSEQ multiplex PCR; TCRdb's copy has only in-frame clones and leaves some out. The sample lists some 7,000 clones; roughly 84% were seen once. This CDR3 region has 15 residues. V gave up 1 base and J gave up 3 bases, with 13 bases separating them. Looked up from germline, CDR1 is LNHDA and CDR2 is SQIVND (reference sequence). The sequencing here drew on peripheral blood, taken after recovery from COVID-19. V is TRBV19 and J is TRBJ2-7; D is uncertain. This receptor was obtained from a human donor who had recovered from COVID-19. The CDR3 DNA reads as TGTGCCAGTAGTATAGGTGACGGAGTGCGCTACGAGCAGTACTTC. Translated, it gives CASSIGDGVRYEQYF.